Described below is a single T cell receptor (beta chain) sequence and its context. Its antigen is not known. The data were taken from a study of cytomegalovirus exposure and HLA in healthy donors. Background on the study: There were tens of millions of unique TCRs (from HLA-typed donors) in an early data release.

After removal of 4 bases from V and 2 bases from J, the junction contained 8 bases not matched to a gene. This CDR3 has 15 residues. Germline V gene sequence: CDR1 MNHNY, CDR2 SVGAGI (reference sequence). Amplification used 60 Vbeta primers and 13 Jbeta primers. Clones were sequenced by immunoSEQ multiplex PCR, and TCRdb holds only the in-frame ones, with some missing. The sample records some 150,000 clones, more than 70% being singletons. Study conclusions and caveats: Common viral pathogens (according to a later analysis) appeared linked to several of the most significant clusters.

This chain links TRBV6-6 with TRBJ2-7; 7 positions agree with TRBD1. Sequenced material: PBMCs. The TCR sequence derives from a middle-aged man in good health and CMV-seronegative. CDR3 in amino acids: CASSSGTELPYEQYF. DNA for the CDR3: TGTGCCAGCAGTTCCGGGACAGAGCTACCCTACGAGCAGTACTTC.